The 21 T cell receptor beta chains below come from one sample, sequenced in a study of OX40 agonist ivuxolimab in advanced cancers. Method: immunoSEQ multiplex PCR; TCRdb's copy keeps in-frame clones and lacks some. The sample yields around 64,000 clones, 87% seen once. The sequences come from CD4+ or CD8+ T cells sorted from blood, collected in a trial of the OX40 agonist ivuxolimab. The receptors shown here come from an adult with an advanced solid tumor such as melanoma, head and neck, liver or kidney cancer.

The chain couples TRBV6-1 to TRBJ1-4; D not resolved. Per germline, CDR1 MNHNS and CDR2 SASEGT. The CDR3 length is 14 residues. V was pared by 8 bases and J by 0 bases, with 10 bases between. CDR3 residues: CASHSPATNEKLFF. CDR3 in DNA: TGTGCCAGCCACAGCCCAGCAACTAATGAAAAACTGTTTTTT.

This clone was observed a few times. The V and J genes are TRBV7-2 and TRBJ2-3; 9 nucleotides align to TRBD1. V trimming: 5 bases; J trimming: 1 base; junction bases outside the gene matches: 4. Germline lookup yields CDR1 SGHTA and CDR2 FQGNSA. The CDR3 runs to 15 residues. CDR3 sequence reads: CASSPRTGGTDTQYF. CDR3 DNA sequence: TGTGCCAGCAGCCCCAGGACAGGGGGCACAGATACGCAGTATTTT.

The chain's CDR3 is CASSLYTGTQYF. CDR3 DNA: TGTGCCAGCAGTTTATATACAGGGACGCAGTATTTT. The rearrangement links TRBV28 to TRBJ2-3; possible D gene TRBD1, 6 bases. The germline V gene encodes CDR1 MDHEN and CDR2 SYDVKM. There are 12 residues in the CDR3. V was trimmed by 1 base and J by 9 bases, leaving 8 bases between them.

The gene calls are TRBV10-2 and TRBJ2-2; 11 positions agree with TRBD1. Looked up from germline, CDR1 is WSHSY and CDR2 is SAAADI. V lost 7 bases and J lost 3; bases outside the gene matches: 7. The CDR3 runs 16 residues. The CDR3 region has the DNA TGCGCCAGCACATGGACAGGGGGCGCGGACACCGGGGAGCTGTTTTTT. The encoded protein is CASTWTGGADTGELFF.

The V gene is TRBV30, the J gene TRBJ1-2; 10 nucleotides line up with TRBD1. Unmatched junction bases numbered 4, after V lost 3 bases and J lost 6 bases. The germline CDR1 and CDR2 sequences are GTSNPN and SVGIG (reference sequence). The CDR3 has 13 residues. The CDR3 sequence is CAWSLGTGDGYTF. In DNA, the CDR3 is TGTGCCTGGAGCCTGGGGACAGGGGATGGCTACACCTTC.

CDR3 amino acids: CASSHAGTSGRNEQFF. The CDR3 coding sequence is TGTGCCAGCAGCCACGCCGGGACTAGCGGGAGAAATGAGCAGTTCTTC. The V call is TRBV7-7, the J call TRBJ2-1; TRBD2 agrees at 14 bases. Germline V CDR1 and CDR2: SSHAT, FNYEAQ (reference sequence). The CDR3 extends over 16 amino acids. V lost 5 bases and J lost 7; bases outside the gene matches: 7. The variable domain in full, with the rest retrieved from reference TRBV7-7 and TRBJ2-1, is GAGVSQSPRYKVTKRGQDVTLRCDPISSHATLYWYQQALGQGPEFLTYFNYEAQPDKSGLPSDRFSAERPEGSISTLTIQRTEQRDSAMYRCASSHAGTSGRNEQFFGPGTRLTVL.

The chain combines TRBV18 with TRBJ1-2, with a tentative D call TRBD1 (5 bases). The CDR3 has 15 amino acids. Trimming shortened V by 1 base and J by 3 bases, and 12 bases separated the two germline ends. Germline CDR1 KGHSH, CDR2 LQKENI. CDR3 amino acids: CASSPQRRGDYGYTF. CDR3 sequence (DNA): TGTGCCAGCTCACCACAGAGGCGGGGGGACTATGGCTACACCTTC.

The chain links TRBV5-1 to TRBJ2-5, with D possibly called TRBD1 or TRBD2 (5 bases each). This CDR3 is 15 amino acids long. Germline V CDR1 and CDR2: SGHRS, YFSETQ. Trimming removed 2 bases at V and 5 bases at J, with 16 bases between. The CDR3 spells CASSLSGTVGETQYF. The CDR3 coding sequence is TGCGCCAGCAGCTTATCCGGGACGGTAGGCGAGACCCAGTACTTC.

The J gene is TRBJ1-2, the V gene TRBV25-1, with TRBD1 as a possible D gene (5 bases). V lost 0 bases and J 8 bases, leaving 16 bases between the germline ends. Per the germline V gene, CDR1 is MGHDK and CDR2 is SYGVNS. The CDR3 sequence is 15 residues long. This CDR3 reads CASSEYAGRGEGYTF. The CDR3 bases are TGTGCCAGCAGTGAATACGCTGGGAGGGGTGAGGGCTACACCTTC.

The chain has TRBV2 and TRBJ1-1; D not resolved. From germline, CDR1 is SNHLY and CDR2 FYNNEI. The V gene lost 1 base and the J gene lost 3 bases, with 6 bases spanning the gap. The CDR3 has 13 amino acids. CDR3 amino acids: CASSEESYTEAFF. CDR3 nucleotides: TGTGCCAGCAGTGAAGAATCCTACACTGAAGCTTTCTTT. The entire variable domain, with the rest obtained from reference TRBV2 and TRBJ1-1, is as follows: EPEVTQTPSHQVTQMGQEVILRCVPISNHLYFYWYRQILGQKVEFLVSFYNNEISEKSEIFDDQFSVERPDGSNFTLKIRSTKLEDSAMYFCASSEESYTEAFFGQGTRLTVV.

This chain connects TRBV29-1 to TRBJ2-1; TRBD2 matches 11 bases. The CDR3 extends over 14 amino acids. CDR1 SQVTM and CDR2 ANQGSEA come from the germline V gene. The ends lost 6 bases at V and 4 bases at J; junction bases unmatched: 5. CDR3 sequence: CSVPGTSGYNEQFF. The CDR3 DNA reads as TGCAGCGTGCCCGGGACTAGCGGATACAATGAGCAGTTCTTC.

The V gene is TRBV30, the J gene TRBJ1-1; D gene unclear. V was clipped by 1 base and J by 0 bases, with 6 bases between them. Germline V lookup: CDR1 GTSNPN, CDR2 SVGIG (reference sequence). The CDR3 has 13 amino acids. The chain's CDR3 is CAWSGTLNTEAFF. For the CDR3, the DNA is TGTGCCTGGAGTGGGACGCTGAACACTGAAGCTTTCTTT. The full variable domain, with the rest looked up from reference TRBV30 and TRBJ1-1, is SQTIHQWPATLVQPVGSPLSLECTVEGTSNPNLYWYRQAAGRGLQLLFYSVGIGQISSEVPQNLSASRPQDRQFILSSKKLLLSDSGFYLCAWSGTLNTEAFFGQGTRLTVV.

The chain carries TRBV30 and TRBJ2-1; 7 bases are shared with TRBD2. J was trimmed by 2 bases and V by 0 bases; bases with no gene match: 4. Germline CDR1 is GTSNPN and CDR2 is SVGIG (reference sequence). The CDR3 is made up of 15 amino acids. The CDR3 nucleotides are TGTGCCTGGAGTGTACGCGGGAGTCCCTACAATGAGCAGTTCTTC. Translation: CAWSVRGSPYNEQFF. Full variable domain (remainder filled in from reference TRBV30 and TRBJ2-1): SQTIHQWPATLVQPVGSPLSLECTVEGTSNPNLYWYRQAAGRGLQLLFYSVGIGQISSEVPQNLSASRPQDRQFILSSKKLLLSDSGFYLCAWSVRGSPYNEQFFGPGTRLTVL.

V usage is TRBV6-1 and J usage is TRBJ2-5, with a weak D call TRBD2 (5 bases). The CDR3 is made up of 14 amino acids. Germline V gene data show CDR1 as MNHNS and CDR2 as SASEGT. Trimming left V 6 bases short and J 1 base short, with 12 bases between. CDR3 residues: CASRNPGTQETQYF. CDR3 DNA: TGTGCCAGCAGAAACCCGGGAACCCAAGAGACCCAGTACTTC.

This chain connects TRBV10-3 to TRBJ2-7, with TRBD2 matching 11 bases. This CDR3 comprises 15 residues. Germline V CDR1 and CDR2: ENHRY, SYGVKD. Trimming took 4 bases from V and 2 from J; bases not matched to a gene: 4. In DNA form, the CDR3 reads TGTGCCATCAGTGCCCCTAGCGGGAGGACCTACGAGCAGTACTTC. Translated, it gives CAISAPSGRTYEQYF.

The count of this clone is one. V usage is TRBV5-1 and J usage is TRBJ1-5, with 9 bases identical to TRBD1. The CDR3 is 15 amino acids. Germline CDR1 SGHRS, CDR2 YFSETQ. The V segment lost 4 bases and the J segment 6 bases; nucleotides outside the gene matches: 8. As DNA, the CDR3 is TGCGCCAGCAGCCGGACAGGGGATGGAGGTCAGCCCCAGCATTTT. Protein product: CASSRTGDGGQPQHF.

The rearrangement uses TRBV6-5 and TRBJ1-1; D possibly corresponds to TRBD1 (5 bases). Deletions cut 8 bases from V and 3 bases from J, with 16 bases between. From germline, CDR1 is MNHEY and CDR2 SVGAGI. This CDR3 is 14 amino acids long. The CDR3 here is CASSTDTEDTEAFF. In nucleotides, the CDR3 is TGTGCCAGCTCAACGGACACCGAGGACACTGAAGCTTTCTTT.

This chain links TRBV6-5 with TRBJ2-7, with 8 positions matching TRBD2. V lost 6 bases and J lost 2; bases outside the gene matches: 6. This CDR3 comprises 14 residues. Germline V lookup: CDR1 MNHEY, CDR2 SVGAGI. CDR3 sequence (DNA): TGTGCCAGCAGGGACCTAGCGGGTACCTACGAGCAGTACTTC. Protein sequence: CASRDLAGTYEQYF.

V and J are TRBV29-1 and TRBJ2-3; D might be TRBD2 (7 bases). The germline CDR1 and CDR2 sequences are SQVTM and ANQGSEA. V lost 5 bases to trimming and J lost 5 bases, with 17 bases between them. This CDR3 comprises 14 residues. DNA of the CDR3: TGCAGCGTTTCGCAGGGAGGGGGTGGAGATACGCAGTATTTT. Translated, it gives CSVSQGGGGDTQYF.

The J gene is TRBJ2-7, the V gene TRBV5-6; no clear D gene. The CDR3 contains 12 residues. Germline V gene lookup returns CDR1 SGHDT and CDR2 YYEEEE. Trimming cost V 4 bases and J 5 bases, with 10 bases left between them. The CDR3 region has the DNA TGTGCCAGCAGCCCAAGGCGCCACGAGCAGTACTTC. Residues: CASSPRRHEQYF.

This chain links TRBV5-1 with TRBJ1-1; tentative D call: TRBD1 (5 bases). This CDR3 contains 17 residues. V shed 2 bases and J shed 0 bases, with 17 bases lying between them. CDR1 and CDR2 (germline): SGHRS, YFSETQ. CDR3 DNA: TGCGCCAGCAGCTTAAGAGAGGGACTTTCGCTGAACACTGAAGCTTTCTTT. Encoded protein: CASSLREGLSLNTEAFF.